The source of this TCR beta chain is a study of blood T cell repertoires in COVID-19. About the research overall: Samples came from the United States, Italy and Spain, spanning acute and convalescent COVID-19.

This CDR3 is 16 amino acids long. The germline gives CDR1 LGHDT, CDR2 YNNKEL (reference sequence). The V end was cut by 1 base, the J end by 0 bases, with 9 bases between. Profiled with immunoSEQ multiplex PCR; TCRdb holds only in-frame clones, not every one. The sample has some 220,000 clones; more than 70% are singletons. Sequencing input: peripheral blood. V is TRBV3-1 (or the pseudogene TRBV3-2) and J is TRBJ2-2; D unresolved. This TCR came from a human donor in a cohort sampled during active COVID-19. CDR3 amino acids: CASSQGQQANTGELFF. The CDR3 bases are TGTGCCAGCAGCCAAGGCCAACAAGCGAACACCGGGGAGCTGTTTTTT.